These 29 T cell receptor beta chains came from one sample sequenced in a study of CD8 T cells in ankylosing spondylitis. One entry per CDR3 protein results from TCRdb running MiXCR on the 5' RACE reads. The sample yields about 42,000 distinct CDR3 sequences, 2.7% seen once. Sequenced input: blood, either unsorted or a sorted T cell fraction (not recorded which). The receptors derive from a male donor with ankylosing spondylitis or in good health (not recorded which).

There are many counts of this clonotype. Here the CDR3 DNA reads TGTGCCAGCAGCGTCGGGCCCATGGGCACCGGGGAGCTGTTTTTT. This encodes CASSVGPMGTGELFF. The chain carries TRBV9 and TRBJ2-2; D is undetermined. The CDR3 totals 15 residues. V was shortened by 2 bases and J by 4 bases, with 12 bases between the two germline ends. Germline CDR1 reads SGDLS; CDR2 reads YYNGEE.

This clonotype was seen at least ten times. J is TRBJ1-1 and V is TRBV9, with 8 bases fitting TRBD1. The ends lost 4 bases at V and 0 bases at J; junction bases unmatched: 11. The CDR3 has 17 residues. Germline-derived CDR1 and CDR2 are SGDLS and YYNGEE. CDR3 DNA sequence: TGTGCCAGCAGCTCCCCCCGGACAGGGACCATGAACACTGAAGCTTTCTTT. It encodes CASSSPRTGTMNTEAFF.

With regard to this clonotype: The CDR3 does not close with the conserved phenylalanine or tryptophan, likely indicating a read error. This chain joins TRBV9 and TRBJ2-3, with D perhaps matching TRBD1 or TRBD2 (5 bases each). CDR3 length: 13 amino acids. Trimming stripped 0 bases from V and 5 bases from J, with 7 bases between. Germline CDR1 and CDR2: SGDLS and YYNGEE. This CDR3 is CASSVGGRDTQYL. CDR3 coding DNA: TGTGCCAGCAGCGTAGGGGGACGAGATACGCAGTATCTT.

Ten or more counts support this clonotype. The chain's CDR3 is CASSSPLLDRVQETQYF. CDR3 nucleotides: TGTGCCAGCAGCTCACCCCTCCTTGACAGGGTCCAAGAGACCCAGTACTTC. V and J are TRBV9 and TRBJ2-5; 7 nucleotides line up with TRBD1. The germline V gene encodes CDR1 SGDLS and CDR2 YYNGEE. The ends lost 4 bases at V and 1 base at J; junction bases unmatched: 13. There are 17 residues in the CDR3.

This clonotype was counted ten times or more. The V gene is TRBV9, the J gene TRBJ2-7; D remains unclear. This CDR3 spans 11 amino acids. V was trimmed by 3 bases and J by 7 bases, leaving 8 bases between them. The germline gives CDR1 SGDLS, CDR2 YYNGEE. The CDR3 here is CASSEGEEQYF. For the CDR3, the DNA is TGTGCCAGCAGCGAGGGTGAGGAGCAGTACTTC.

This clonotype appeared many times. The rearrangement links TRBV9 to TRBJ2-5; no reliable D call. V lost 4 bases, J lost 5 bases, and 18 bases lay in between. CDR1 is SGDLS, CDR2 YYNGEE, per germline. This CDR3 contains 15 residues. The CDR3 is CASSPSEAPRETQYF. The CDR3 nucleotides are TGTGCCAGCAGCCCCAGCGAGGCACCGAGGGAGACCCAGTACTTC.

This clonotype was seen at least ten times. The chain carries TRBV27 and TRBJ1-2; no firm D call. The ends were cut back, 11 bases at V and 4 bases at J, with 26 bases in the middle. The CDR3 loop spans 16 amino acids. The germline gives CDR1 MNHEY, CDR2 SMNVEV (reference sequence). CDR3 amino acids: CAVERGQQRAPYGYTF. CDR3 sequence (DNA): TGTGCCGTCGAAAGAGGCCAACAAAGGGCCCCCTATGGCTACACCTTC.

This clonotype came up many times. The rearrangement links TRBV9 to TRBJ2-4; TRBD2 agrees at 14 bases. This CDR3 contains 17 residues. The germline V gene encodes CDR1 SGDLS and CDR2 YYNGEE. J lost 5 bases, V lost 2 bases, and 6 bases had no gene match. CDR3 DNA sequence: TGTGCCAGCAGCGTGGGGACTAGCGGGAGTACTCAAAACATTCAGTACTTC. Translation: CASSVGTSGSTQNIQYF.

Many counts were recorded for this clonotype. V and J are TRBV9 and TRBJ2-1; TRBD2 matches at 12 bases. The germline V gene has CDR1 SGDLS and CDR2 YYNGEE. Germline trimming cut 0 bases from V and 7 bases from J; bases unmatched to any gene: 17. The CDR3 covers 20 residues. The CDR3 nucleotides read TGTGCCAGCAGCGTAGCTCCCCCCCAGTCTAGCGGGAGGGCGCAAAATGAGCAGTTCTTC. Amino acids: CASSVAPPQSSGRAQNEQFF.

This clonotype appeared many times. This chain uses TRBV9 with TRBJ1-3; D gene uncertain. This CDR3 has 12 amino acids. V was clipped by 4 bases and J by 5 bases, with 7 bases between them. The germline gives CDR1 SGDLS, CDR2 YYNGEE. CDR3 sequence: CASSPGRNTIYF. For the CDR3, the DNA is TGTGCCAGCAGCCCCGGCAGAAACACCATATATTTT.

This clonotype has at least ten counts. The V gene is TRBV9, the J gene TRBJ2-2; no firm D call. The CDR3 sequence is 13 residues long. In germline, CDR1 is SGDLS, CDR2 YYNGEE. V shed 0 bases and J shed 7 bases, with 7 bases lying between them. CDR3 in amino acids: CASSVAAVGELFF. Written as DNA, the CDR3 is TGTGCCAGCAGCGTAGCCGCAGTCGGGGAGCTGTTTTTT.

This clonotype was picked up many times. V gene TRBV9 combines with J gene TRBJ2-2, with unresolved D. V was pared by 1 base and J by 4 bases, with 8 bases between. From germline, CDR1 is SGDLS and CDR2 YYNGEE. This CDR3 has 14 amino acids. The CDR3 region is CASSVSPGTGELFF. The DNA for the CDR3 is TGTGCCAGCAGCGTAAGTCCAGGCACCGGGGAGCTGTTTTTT.

This clonotype was seen many times. The chain employs TRBV9 and TRBJ2-5; 8 positions match TRBD2. J lost 4 bases, V lost 0 bases, and 11 bases had no gene match. The CDR3 length is 17 residues. Germline assignment: CDR1 SGDLS and CDR2 YYNGEE. This CDR3 is CASSVGGSGDGGETQYF. CDR3 in DNA: TGTGCCAGCAGCGTAGGGGGTAGCGGGGACGGCGGAGAGACCCAGTACTTC.

This clonotype was observed many times. The rearrangement links TRBV9 to TRBJ1-3; D may be TRBD1 (5 bases). In germline, CDR1 is SGDLS, CDR2 YYNGEE. V was trimmed by 3 bases and J by 7 bases, leaving 11 bases between them. The CDR3 is made up of 13 amino acids. The chain's CDR3 is CASSDYPGNTIYF. In DNA, the CDR3 is TGTGCCAGCAGCGACTACCCAGGGAACACCATATATTTT.

There are many counts of this clonotype. The V and J genes are TRBV9 and TRBJ1-1; D gene unclear. CDR3 length: 14 residues. Trimming removed 4 bases from V and 2 bases from J, with 12 bases in between. The germline gives CDR1 SGDLS, CDR2 YYNGEE. The CDR3 DNA reads as TGTGCCAGCAGCAACCGGGCAACAAACACTGAAGCTTTCTTT. Its protein product is CASSNRATNTEAFF.

This clonotype came up many times. The chain combines TRBV9 with TRBJ2-2; D not certain. Per germline, CDR1 SGDLS and CDR2 YYNGEE. The V gene lost 2 bases and the J gene lost 6 bases, with 14 bases spanning the gap. This CDR3 is 15 amino acids long. The CDR3 loop is CASSVTRLLAGELFF. The CDR3 coding sequence is TGTGCCAGCAGCGTGACTCGGCTCCTCGCCGGGGAGCTGTTTTTT.

This clonotype was seen many times. The chain has TRBV9 and TRBJ1-6; unclear D gene. V was pared by 0 bases and J by 10 bases, with 14 bases between. The CDR3 consists of 15 residues. Germline V gene data show CDR1 as SGDLS and CDR2 as YYNGEE. The DNA for the CDR3 is TGTGCCAGCAGCGTAGAGGTTAGAGATGACTCACCCCTCCACTTT. Translation gives CASSVEVRDDSPLHF.

This clonotype was counted ten times or more. This chain links TRBV23-1 with TRBJ2-3; 10 nucleotides match TRBD1. Being an ORF, TRBV23-1 has a function that is uncertain. The CDR3 extends over 18 amino acids. V lost 4 bases to trimming and J lost 1 base; unmatched junction nucleotides: 11. In DNA form, the CDR3 reads TGCGCCAGCAGTCCCAGGCGGGACAGGGGTTGGGGCACAGATACGCAGTATTTT. Translation gives CASSPRRDRGWGTDTQYF.

By proportion, this clonotype is medium-sized. V and J are TRBV29-1 and TRBJ1-5, with 7 bases fitting TRBD1. Trimming took 7 bases from V and 2 from J; bases not matched to a gene: 5. Germline loops: CDR1 SQVTM, CDR2 ANQGSEA. CDR3 length: 13 residues. The CDR3 DNA reads as TGCAGCGGTCAGGGGGAGGGCAATCAGCCCCAGCATTTT. Encoded protein: CSGQGEGNQPQHF.

The sample holds many counts of this clonotype. This chain joins TRBV3-1 and TRBJ2-3; D could derive from TRBD1 or TRBD2 (7 bases each). Trimming took off 5 bases at V and 4 bases at J, with 28 bases between the two ends. The V gene's germline CDR1 is LGHDT and CDR2 YNNKEL (reference sequence). The CDR3 sequence is 19 residues long. CDR3 amino acids: CASSATGRGPSGSSDTQYF. The DNA of the CDR3 is TGTGCCAGCAGCGCGACCGGTAGGGGGCCTAGCGGTAGCTCAGATACGCAGTATTTT.

This clonotype appeared many times. The chain couples TRBV9 to TRBJ1-5; TRBD1 agrees at 8 bases. This CDR3 spans 14 amino acids. CDR1 is SGDLS, CDR2 YYNGEE, per germline. V lost 4 bases, J lost 6 bases, and 6 bases stayed unmatched. DNA for the CDR3: TGTGCCAGCAGCCTCGGACAGGGCCCTCAGCCCCAGCATTTT. It translates to CASSLGQGPQPQHF.

Sample share makes this clonotype medium-sized. This chain joins TRBV9 and TRBJ2-2; D remains ambiguous. V was trimmed by 0 bases and J by 1 base, leaving 4 bases between them. Per the germline V gene, CDR1 is SGDLS and CDR2 is YYNGEE. This CDR3 has 14 amino acids. In DNA form, the CDR3 reads TGTGCCAGCAGCGTAGGAGGGAACACCGGGGAGCTGTTTTTT. Translating gives CASSVGGNTGELFF.

This clonotype was found many times. This chain connects TRBV9 to TRBJ1-6; no clear D gene. The germline V gene has CDR1 SGDLS and CDR2 YYNGEE. This CDR3 contains 15 residues. V lost 0 bases, J lost 5 bases, and 9 bases lay in between. The CDR3 loop is CASSVDSHHNSPLHF. DNA for the CDR3: TGTGCCAGCAGCGTAGATTCCCACCATAATTCACCCCTCCACTTT. The full variable domain, in which reference TRBV9 and TRBJ1-6 provide the parts outside the CDR3, is DSGVTQTPKHLITATGQRVTLRCSPRSGDLSVYWYQQSLDQGLQFLIQYYNGEERAKGNILERFSAQQFPDLHSELNLSSLELGDSALYFCASSVDSHHNSPLHFGNGTRLTVT.

This clonotype was recorded at least ten times. This chain joins TRBV9 and TRBJ1-1, with D possibly TRBD1 on 6 matching bases. The germline V and J ends were trimmed by 0 bases and 1 base, with 13 bases remaining between them. The germline gives CDR1 SGDLS, CDR2 YYNGEE. This CDR3 spans 16 amino acids. The CDR3 spells CASSVDGGLGNTEAFF. CDR3 DNA: TGTGCCAGCAGCGTAGACGGGGGCCTGGGGAACACTGAAGCTTTCTTT. The full variable domain, in which reference TRBV9 and TRBJ1-1 provide the parts outside the CDR3, is DSGVTQTPKHLITATGQRVTLRCSPRSGDLSVYWYQQSLDQGLQFLIQYYNGEERAKGNILERFSAQQFPDLHSELNLSSLELGDSALYFCASSVDGGLGNTEAFFGQGTRLTVV.

This clonotype has at least ten counts. The genes are TRBV9 and TRBJ2-6, with D perhaps TRBD1 (5 bases). Germline V lookup: CDR1 SGDLS, CDR2 YYNGEE. The V and J ends lost 5 bases and 0 bases respectively, with 24 bases between them. The CDR3 is 20 residues long. In DNA, the CDR3 is TGTGCCAGCAGTCCCACGCCCATCACAGGAAAACCCTCTGGGGCCAACGTCCTGACTTTC. It specifies CASSPTPITGKPSGANVLTF.

This clonotype has a count of ten or more. The chain is built from TRBV9 and TRBJ2-7; D is perhaps TRBD2 (6 bases). Per germline, CDR1 SGDLS and CDR2 YYNGEE. V was trimmed by 0 bases and J by 0 bases, leaving 13 bases between them. The CDR3 consists of 16 residues. The CDR3 DNA reads as TGTGCCAGCAGCGTAGCTACGGGACTGGCCTCCTACGAGCAGTACTTC. It codes for CASSVATGLASYEQYF.

The chain links TRBV9 to TRBJ2-5; D possibly corresponds to TRBD1 (5 bases). The V and J ends lost 0 bases and 3 bases respectively, with 12 bases between them. CDR1 and CDR2 (germline): SGDLS, YYNGEE. The CDR3 totals 15 residues. The CDR3 loop reads CASSVGGTPEETQYF. DNA for the CDR3: TGTGCCAGCAGCGTAGGGGGCACCCCTGAAGAGACCCAGTACTTC.

This clonotype was seen at least ten times. The gene calls are TRBV9 and TRBJ2-3, with D possibly called TRBD1 or TRBD2 (5 bases each). Per germline, CDR1 SGDLS and CDR2 YYNGEE. This CDR3 contains 13 residues. V dropped 4 bases and J dropped 8 bases, with 14 bases sitting between them. CDR3: CASSYSGAGTQYF. CDR3 bases: TGTGCCAGCAGCTATTCCGGGGCAGGTACGCAGTATTTT.

This clonotype showed up many times. This CDR3 reads CASSVVGSPWDEQFF. DNA of the CDR3: TGTGCCAGCAGCGTAGTGGGCTCCCCCTGGGATGAGCAGTTCTTC. The chain couples TRBV9 to TRBJ2-1, with D uncertain. V lost 0 bases and J 8 bases, leaving 15 bases between the germline ends. CDR3 size: 15 residues. The germline V gene has CDR1 SGDLS and CDR2 YYNGEE.